The next 30 T cell receptor beta chains were all read from a single sample in a study of blood T cells in healthy people across ages. A second PCR, run for roughly 7 to 12 cycles, used a sample-barcoded 5' primer plus a J-beta primer mix. TCRdb re-analysed the 5' RACE reads in MiXCR, keeping a single row per CDR3 protein. The profile covers about 1.7 million distinct CDR3 sequences, with about 28% appearing a single time and approximately 7.7% taken by the ten largest. The material sequenced was blood. The receptors stem from a woman younger than 45 in good health.

The chain links TRBV20-1 to TRBJ2-5, with TRBD2 identical over 14 bases. The CDR3 loop spans 19 amino acids. Germline CDR1 DFQATT, CDR2 SNEGSKA (reference sequence). The V and J ends lost 5 bases and 3 bases, in that order; junction bases with no gene match: 17. CDR3 sequence (DNA): TGCAGTGCTGACCACCACGGACTAGCGGGGGGTTTAGGGGAAGAGACCCAGTACTTC. As protein: CSADHHGLAGGLGEETQYF.

The chain employs TRBV15 and TRBJ1-1; D is ambiguous. This CDR3 comprises 15 residues. Germline CDR1 reads LNHNV; CDR2 reads YYDKDF (reference sequence). Trimming took off 1 base at V and 2 bases at J, with 11 bases between the two ends. Written as DNA, the CDR3 is TGTGCCACCAGCAGAGGAGCCTCGGGTAACACTGAAGCTTTCTTT. Translated: CATSRGASGNTEAFF.

On this clonotype itself: This may be a read error, as it is one base from a much larger clone. The V and J genes are TRBV5-6 and TRBJ2-4; D might be TRBD1 (6 bases). The germline V and J ends were trimmed by 2 bases and 15 bases, with 24 bases remaining between them. The germline V gene has CDR1 SGHDT and CDR2 YYEEEE. This CDR3 region has 15 residues. CDR3 in amino acids: CASSFGTRSSYERYF. CDR3 sequence (DNA): TGTGCCAGCAGCTTCGGGACAAGGTCCAGCTACGAGCGGTACTTC.

This sequence joins TRBV7-9 and TRBJ2-7; 9 bases agree with TRBD1. Germline assignment: CDR1 SEHNR and CDR2 FQNEAQ (reference sequence). This CDR3 is 15 amino acids long. Trimming at V came to 5 bases and at J to 4 bases, leaving 9 bases not matched to a gene. The chain's CDR3 is CASSTSGTGFYEQYF. The CDR3 DNA is TGTGCCAGCAGCACCTCCGGGACAGGGTTTTACGAGCAGTACTTC.

This clonotype was recorded a few times. The genes are TRBV2 and TRBJ2-7; 13 bases match TRBD2. Trimming removed 5 bases from V and 2 bases from J; junction bases left unmatched: 3. CDR3 length: 15 amino acids. Germline values: CDR1 SNHLY, CDR2 FYNNEI. CDR3 amino acids: CASSYGTSGAYEQYF. In DNA, the CDR3 is TGTGCCAGCAGTTATGGGACTAGCGGGGCCTACGAGCAGTACTTC.

At least ten counts were recorded for this clonotype. The chain employs TRBV9 and TRBJ2-7; a possible D gene is TRBD1 (7 bases). V was trimmed by 3 bases and J by 7 bases, leaving 11 bases between them. The CDR3 consists of 12 residues. The germline V gene has CDR1 SGDLS and CDR2 YYNGEE. CDR3 protein: CASSGQGGEQYF. CDR3 bases: TGTGCCAGCAGCGGACAGGGAGGAGAGCAGTACTTC. The variable domain in full, with the rest retrieved from reference TRBV9 and TRBJ2-7, is DSGVTQTPKHLITATGQRVTLRCSPRSGDLSVYWYQQSLDQGLQFLIQYYNGEERAKGNILERFSAQQFPDLHSELNLSSLELGDSALYFCASSGQGGEQYFGPGTRLTVT.

About this clonotype: Since a much larger clone is just one base distant, this may be a read error. The chain has TRBV7-9 and TRBJ2-6; tentatively, D is TRBD1 or TRBD2 (5 bases each). The CDR3 totals 17 residues. Per the germline V gene, CDR1 is SEHNR and CDR2 is FQNEAQ (reference sequence). Trimming stripped 2 bases from V and 2 bases from J, with 13 bases between. In DNA, the CDR3 is TGTGCCAGCAGCTTAAGGGGCCGGGGTCCTGGGGCCAACGTCCTGACTTTC. It specifies CASSLRGRGPGANVLTF.

This clonotype has ten or more counts. The chain employs TRBV12-3 or TRBV12-4 and TRBJ2-1; D is unclear. The length of the CDR3 is 10 residues. Trimming removed 6 bases at V and 10 bases at J, with 7 bases between. This CDR3 reads CASSEQEQFF. The CDR3 DNA is TGTGCCAGCAGCGAACAGGAGCAGTTCTTC.

A few counts support this clonotype. The CDR3 loop reads CSATRERANEKLFF. The CDR3 DNA reads as TGCAGTGCTACGAGGGAAAGAGCTAATGAAAAACTGTTTTTT. This chain links TRBV20-1 with TRBJ1-4; D call uncertain. V shed 4 bases and J shed 3 bases, with 12 bases lying between them. This CDR3 is built from 14 residues. The germline gives CDR1 DFQATT, CDR2 SNEGSKA (reference sequence).

This clonotype was counted only a few times. This chain uses TRBV6-2 or TRBV6-3 with TRBJ2-6, with 7 bases aligning to TRBD1. CDR1 and CDR2 from the germline V gene are MNHEY and SVGEGT. Unmatched junction bases numbered 9, after V lost 10 bases and J lost 0 bases. The CDR3 is made up of 16 amino acids. The CDR3 DNA is TGTGCCACATGCAGACAGGGTCCCTCTGGGGCCAACGTCCTGACTTTC. As protein: CATCRQGPSGANVLTF.

This clonotype was counted between two and nine times. The chain is built from TRBV7-3 and TRBJ2-1; TRBD2 agrees at 15 bases. The V gene's germline CDR1 is SGHTA and CDR2 FQGTGA. Losses at the gene ends were 5 bases for V and 4 bases for J; bases not matched to a gene: 9. The CDR3 has 18 residues. CDR3 coding DNA: TGTGCCAGCAGCATCCCTGCGGGACTAGCGGGGGGATACAATGAGCAGTTCTTC. Its translation is CASSIPAGLAGGYNEQFF.

This clonotype was counted only a few times. V is TRBV11-2 and J is TRBJ2-5; TRBD2 is a possible D gene (5 bases). The CDR3 is 13 amino acids. Germline V gene lookup returns CDR1 SGHAT and CDR2 FQNNGV. Between the trimmed V and J ends, which lost 3 bases and 5 bases, there was a span of 10 bases. CDR3 DNA sequence: TGTGCCAGCAGCTTCGAAGCGGACGAGACCCAGTACTTC. Its translation is CASSFEADETQYF. The entire variable domain, with the rest obtained from reference TRBV11-2 and TRBJ2-5, is as follows: EAGVAQSPRYKIIEKRQSVAFWCNPISGHATLYWYQQILGQGPKLLIQFQNNGVVDDSQLPKDRFSAERLKGVDSTLKIQPAKLEDSAVYLCASSFEADETQYFGPGTRLLVL.

The genes are TRBV7-2 and TRBJ2-1, with a possible D match to TRBD1 (5 bases). The CDR3 loop spans 15 amino acids. The V end was cut by 5 bases, the J end by 9 bases, with 20 bases between. Germline assignment: CDR1 SGHTA and CDR2 FQGNSA. CDR3 bases: TGTGCCAGCAGCGGTGGTGTTGGGGCCCTCGGTGAGCAGTTCTTC. Its protein product is CASSGGVGALGEQFF.

The V call is TRBV5-1, the J call TRBJ1-4; D not resolved. V was clipped by 2 bases and J by 3 bases, with 8 bases between them. This CDR3 is built from 14 residues. Germline-derived CDR1 and CDR2 are SGHRS and YFSETQ. DNA of the CDR3: TGCGCCAGCAGCTTCGAGGGTTCTAATGAAAAACTGTTTTTT. Residues: CASSFEGSNEKLFF. The whole variable domain, filled in from reference TRBV5-1 and TRBJ1-4, reads KAGVTQTPRYLIKTRGQQVTLSCSPISGHRSVSWYQQTPGQGLQFLFEYFSETQRNKGNFPGRFSGRQFSNSRSEMNVSTLELGDSALYLCASSFEGSNEKLFFGSGTQLSVL.

The V call is TRBV7-9, the J call TRBJ1-5, with a tentative D call TRBD1 (5 bases). The CDR3 extends over 16 amino acids. Trimming stripped 2 bases from V and 0 bases from J, with 11 bases between. Germline V CDR1 and CDR2: SEHNR, FQNEAQ (reference sequence). The chain's CDR3 is CASSLWDGDSNQPQHF. The CDR3 DNA reads TGTGCCAGCAGCTTATGGGACGGTGATAGCAATCAGCCCCAGCATTTT.

This clonotype was observed a handful of times. This chain links TRBV20-1 with TRBJ2-1; TRBD1 is a possible D gene (6 bases). The CDR3 spans 14 residues. Between the trimmed V and J ends, which lost 1 base and 10 bases, there was a span of 17 bases. CDR1 and CDR2 from the germline V gene are DFQATT and SNEGSKA (reference sequence). For the CDR3, the DNA is TGCAGTGCTAGAGTTGAGACAGGCCCTCTGGAGCAGTTCTTC. Translation: CSARVETGPLEQFF.

On this clonotype: It is unclear where the CDR3 begins or ends on the DNA, so no DNA is shown, and the CDR3 is as TCRdb lists it. The chain couples TRBV7-2 to TRBJ2-5; the table's D call, TRBD2, has no DNA check behind it. From its first to its last residue, the CDR3 has 18 amino acids. Germline V gene lookup returns CDR1 SGHTA and CDR2 FQGNSA. CDR3 sequence: CASSWPGVASGIGETRYF.

The CDR3 here is CASSVDMGTNQETQYF. DNA of the CDR3: TGTGCCAGCAGCGTAGATATGGGGACTAACCAAGAGACCCAGTACTTC. This chain connects TRBV9 to TRBJ2-5; 7 bases line up with TRBD2. The CDR3 consists of 16 residues. Trimming at V came to 0 bases and at J to 0 bases, leaving 5 bases not matched to a gene. Germline CDR1 and CDR2: SGDLS and YYNGEE.

The chain recombines TRBV2 with TRBJ2-1; 16 positions agree with TRBD2. Gene TRBJ2-7 matches the end of the DNA better, so the J call may be wrong. The germline gives CDR1 SNHLY, CDR2 FYNNEI. The CDR3 is made up of 20 amino acids. The CDR3 DNA follows: TGTGCCAGCAGCGGGGGGACTAGCGGGAGGGCCTCAGGCTCCTACAATGAGCAGTACTTC. Translation gives CASSGGTSGRASGSYNEQYF.

Concerning this clonotype itself: This may come from a read error, since a much larger clone is one base off. The chain employs TRBV29-1 and TRBJ2-3, with no clear D. Germline lookup yields CDR1 SQVTM and CDR2 ANQGSEA. This CDR3 is built from 11 residues. Trimming cost V 3 bases and J 4 bases, with 5 bases left between them. CDR3 sequence reads: CSVDGADTQYF. The CDR3 bases are TGCAGCGTTGATGGAGCAGATACGCAGTATTTT.

Points on this clonotype: This sequence may be a read error, since a much larger clone differs from it by one base. DNA of the CDR3: TGTGCCAGCAGTGAGGCCCTGTTGGGCAATCAGCCCCGGCATTTT. This translates into CASSEALLGNQPRHF. The chain joins TRBV6-1 to TRBJ1-5; D remains ambiguous. From germline, CDR1 is MNHNS and CDR2 SASEGT. The CDR3 totals 15 residues.

This clonotype was observed many times. This chain connects TRBV6-2 or TRBV6-3 to TRBJ2-7; D is perhaps TRBD1 (5 bases). The CDR3 is 14 residues long. Germline-derived CDR1 and CDR2 are MNHEY and SVGEGT. Trimming took off 5 bases at V and 6 bases at J, with 17 bases between the two ends. As DNA, the CDR3 is TGTGCCAGCAGTCCGCCGACAGAATCGCTCGAGCAGTACTTC. It yields the protein CASSPPTESLEQYF.

The sample holds a few counts of this clonotype. The gene calls are TRBV7-2 and TRBJ2-5, with a tentative D call TRBD2 (6 bases). V was cut by 3 bases and J by 1 base, with 12 bases left in between. Germline CDR1 reads SGHTA; CDR2 reads FQGNSA. This CDR3 region has 15 residues. The CDR3 here is CASSLMSGAQETQYF. Written as DNA, the CDR3 is TGTGCCAGCAGCTTGATGTCGGGAGCCCAAGAGACCCAGTACTTC.

A few counts support this clonotype. V and J are TRBV4-1 and TRBJ1-1, with D possibly being TRBD1 (5 bases). CDR1 is MGHRA and CDR2 is YSYEKL in the germline V gene. The CDR3 runs 14 residues. Trimming pared 1 base from V and 4 bases from J, leaving 10 bases between. CDR3 nucleotide sequence: TGCGCCAGCAGCCAAGTTGTTGGGGCCACTGAAGCTTTCTTT. The encoded protein is CASSQVVGATEAFF.

This clonotype was found a few times. V gene TRBV6-5 combines with J gene TRBJ2-3, with a weak D call TRBD2 (6 bases). Germline V gives CDR1 MNHEY, CDR2 SVGAGI. CDR3 length: 12 residues. V was cut by 6 bases and J by 6 bases, with 10 bases left in between. The CDR3 spells CASRGGLDTQYF. CDR3 nucleotides: TGTGCCAGCAGGGGGGGTTTGGATACGCAGTATTTT.

The chain joins TRBV7-6 to TRBJ1-4; unclear D gene. This CDR3 comprises 15 residues. V was pared by 5 bases and J by 0 bases, with 10 bases between. The germline gives CDR1 SGHVS, CDR2 FNYEAQ. CDR3 in DNA: TGTGCCAGCAGCAAGGGATTCGCAACTAATGAAAAACTGTTTTTT. Encoded protein: CASSKGFATNEKLFF.

This clonotype was recorded a few times. The chain couples TRBV11-1 to TRBJ2-3; 9 bases map to TRBD2. The CDR3 length is 17 residues. V was pared by 3 bases and J by 6 bases, with 13 bases of the junction left unmatched. The germline CDR1 and CDR2 sequences are SGHAT and FQDESV (reference sequence). The CDR3 spells CASSLEGTSPLLDTQYF. The CDR3 nucleotides read TGTGCCAGCAGCTTGGAAGGGACTAGCCCTCTACTCGATACGCAGTATTTT.

In its sample, this clonotype was seen many times. This chain connects TRBV11-2 to TRBJ2-5; the match to TRBD2 covers 7 bases. The CDR3 runs to 15 residues. Germline V CDR1 and CDR2: SGHAT, FQNNGV. Trimming removed 5 bases from V and 2 bases from J; junction bases left unmatched: 8. CDR3: CASSGGSSGQETQYF. CDR3 nucleotides: TGTGCCAGCAGCGGAGGTAGTAGCGGGCAAGAGACCCAGTACTTC.

This clonotype was detected a few times. J is TRBJ2-3 and V is TRBV6-1; 7 bases map to TRBD1. Per the germline V gene, CDR1 is MNHNS and CDR2 is SASEGT. V dropped 8 bases and J dropped 1; count of bases not matched to a gene: 6. This CDR3 has 14 amino acids. In nucleotides, the CDR3 is TGTGCCAGCCTCGGACAGGCGGGCACAGATACGCAGTATTTT. The encoded protein is CASLGQAGTDTQYF.

This clonotype was observed many times. The chain employs TRBV29-1 and TRBJ2-4; 9 bases are a match to TRBD1. Germline-derived CDR1 and CDR2 are SQVTM and ANQGSEA. The CDR3 runs 14 residues. V shed 7 bases and J 5 bases; nucleotides not matched to a gene: 9. Here the CDR3 reads CSAARGQGENIQYF. Written as DNA, the CDR3 is TGCAGCGCCGCACGGGGACAGGGAGAAAACATTCAGTACTTC.